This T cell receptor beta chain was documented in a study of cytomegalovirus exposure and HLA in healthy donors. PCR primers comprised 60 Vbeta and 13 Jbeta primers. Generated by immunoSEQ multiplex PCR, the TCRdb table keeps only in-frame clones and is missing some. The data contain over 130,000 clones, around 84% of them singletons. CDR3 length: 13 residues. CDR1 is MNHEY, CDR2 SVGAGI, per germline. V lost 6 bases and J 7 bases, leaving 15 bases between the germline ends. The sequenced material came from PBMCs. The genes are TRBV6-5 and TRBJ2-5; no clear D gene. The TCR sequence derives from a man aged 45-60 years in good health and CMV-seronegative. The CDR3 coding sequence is TGTGCCAGCAGCTCGACTGGCGTGGGGACCCAGTACTTC. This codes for CASSSTGVGTQYF.